Listed below are T cell receptor beta chains from one sample, sequenced in a study of T cells after yellow fever vaccination. MiXCR, run by TCRdb on the 5' RACE reads, gives a single entry per CDR3 protein. This table holds hundreds of thousands of distinct CDR3 sequences, more than 9% found once. The sequenced sample was PBMCs, obtained on the day of the yellow fever booster vaccination. These receptors all come from a young man who received the YFV17D yellow fever vaccine. The CDR3 runs from the conserved cysteine through the conserved F or W. Fields, in order: V gene, J gene, CDR3 protein.

V: TRBV3-1; J: TRBJ2-7; CDR3: CASSKVVGYEQYF
V: TRBV20-1; J: TRBJ2-5; CDR3: CSLRGQSQETQYF
V: TRBV7-6; J: TRBJ2-7; CDR3: CASSLGGMVAQYF
V: TRBV20-1; J: TRBJ1-3; CDR3: CSAIPREVSGNTIYF
V: TRBV6-6; J: TRBJ1-1; CDR3: CASKTHEAFF
V: TRBV15; J: TRBJ2-1; CDR3: CATSTTAYNEQFF
V: TRBV9; J: TRBJ1-6; CDR3: CASSLTGEGSPLHF
V: TRBV24-1; J: TRBJ2-5; CDR3: CATSDSGLAGGPETQYF
V: TRBV7-9; J: TRBJ2-7; CDR3: CASSFRTDPLQQYF
V: TRBV20-1; J: TRBJ1-5; CDR3: CSASDSLDIGVGNQPQHF
V: TRBV28; J: TRBJ2-7; CDR3: CASSWGRGTYEQYF
V: TRBV5-8; J: TRBJ1-1; CDR3: CASSSRDRGPGTEAFF
V: TRBV7-6; J: TRBJ2-7; CDR3: CASSLERTSGREPYEQYF
V: TRBV29-1; J: TRBJ1-3; CDR3: CSVVRVSGNTIYF
V: TRBV20-1; J: TRBJ2-2; CDR3: CSAPFEGTGAGELFF
V: TRBV5-1; J: TRBJ1-1; CDR3: CASSLGGQGRTEAFF
V: TRBV7-2; J: TRBJ2-1; CDR3: CASSAEVNRAQNNEQFF
V: TRBV20-1; J: TRBJ1-2; CDR3: CSGGAKIYGYTF
V: TRBV5-1; J: TRBJ2-5; CDR3: CASSLEVGVQETQYF
V: TRBV28; J: TRBJ2-1; CDR3: CASSLWGLAPNEQFF
V: TRBV21-1; J: TRBJ2-2; CDR3: CAEAKQGKDAAGELFF
V: TRBV27; J: TRBJ2-1; CDR3: CASSLFPTTGSSYNEQFF
V: TRBV12-3/TRBV12-4; J: TRBJ2-5; CDR3: CASDTGTKHLETQYF
V: TRBV5-1; J: TRBJ2-5; CDR3: CASSIVREGETQYF
V: TRBV7-3; J: TRBJ2-2; CDR3: CASSPQGLGNTGELFF
V: TRBV7-2; J: TRBJ1-1; CDR3: CASSRAGLGTEAFF
V: TRBV20-1; J: TRBJ2-2; CDR3: CSATPLTGELFF
V: TRBV11-3; J: TRBJ2-1; CDR3: CASSLVGTGGNEQFF
V: TRBV15; J: TRBJ2-7; CDR3: CATARDITGEQYF
V: TRBV5-1; J: TRBJ2-1; CDR3: CASSLSLLDRGVNEQFF
V: TRBV19; J: TRBJ2-7; CDR3: CASSRERGEQYF
V: TRBV15; J: TRBJ2-4; CDR3: CATSRGEGGDIQYF
V: TRBV25-1; J: TRBJ2-1; CDR3: CASNVLRDSTYYNEQFF
V: TRBV5-6; J: TRBJ2-4; CDR3: CASQLAGAKNIQYF
V: TRBV18; J: TRBJ2-7; CDR3: CASSPAGAPSGEQYF
V: TRBV10-3; J: TRBJ2-4; CDR3: CAISDGQGVDIQYF
V: TRBV9; J: TRBJ2-1; CDR3: CASSPGVRDEQFF
V: TRBV12-3/TRBV12-4; J: TRBJ2-1; CDR3: CASRGGLAYTNEQFF
V: TRBV7-9; J: TRBJ2-3; CDR3: CASSLGSRQATQYF
V: TRBV7-2; J: TRBJ2-7; CDR3: CASSITSGRTYEQYF
V: TRBV18; J: TRBJ1-1; CDR3: CASSGGWGTEAFF
V: TRBV5-5; J: TRBJ2-5; CDR3: CASSARLARAVTQYF
V: TRBV11-1; J: TRBJ2-2; CDR3: CASNPIGTGGATGTGELFF
V: TRBV20-1; J: TRBJ1-6; CDR3: CSATSRGGSNSPLHF
V: TRBV27; J: TRBJ2-7; CDR3: CASRTSGGHEQYF
V: TRBV5-5; J: TRBJ2-7; CDR3: CASSPSPYDEQYF